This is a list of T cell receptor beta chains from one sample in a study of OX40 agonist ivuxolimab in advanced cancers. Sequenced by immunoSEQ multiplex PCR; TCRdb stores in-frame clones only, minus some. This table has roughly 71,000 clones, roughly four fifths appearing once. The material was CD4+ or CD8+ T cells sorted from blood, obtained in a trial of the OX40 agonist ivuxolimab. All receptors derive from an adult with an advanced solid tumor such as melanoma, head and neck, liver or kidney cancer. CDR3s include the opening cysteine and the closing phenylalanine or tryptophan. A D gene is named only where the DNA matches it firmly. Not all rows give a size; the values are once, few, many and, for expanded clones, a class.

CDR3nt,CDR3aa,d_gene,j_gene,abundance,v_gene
TGTGCCAGCAGTTCCCGTTTCCGGGGTTCCAATGAGCAGTTCTTC,CASSSRFRGSNEQFF,-,TRBJ2-1,-,TRBV28
TGTGCCAGCAGTTTGGGATTCGGCGGACAGGTTTGGGCCAACGTCCTGACTTTC,CASSLGFGGQVWANVLTF,TRBD1,TRBJ2-6,-,TRBV27
TGTGCCAGCAGTTACTCCGCCCAGGGAAGAAACACCATATATTTT,CASSYSAQGRNTIYF,-,TRBJ1-3,-,TRBV6-5
TGTGCCAGCAGTGAAGGAGGCAGGATGTTGTATGGCTACACCTTC,CASSEGGRMLYGYTF,-,TRBJ1-2,-,TRBV2
TGCGCCAGCAGCTTGGATGACCGGGGAAGGGTCAAAAACATTCAGTACTTC,CASSLDDRGRVKNIQYF,-,TRBJ2-4,-,TRBV5-1
TGTGCCAGCAGACCAGACTACGCCTCCTACAATGAGCAGTTCTTC,CASRPDYASYNEQFF,-,TRBJ2-1,-,TRBV6-5
TGTGCCAGCAGCATAGATGGCCTGGGACACACCGGGGAGCTGTTTTTT,CASSIDGLGHTGELFF,-,TRBJ2-2,-,TRBV7-8
TGTGCCAGTAGCCTAAAAAATTGGGGGGCGGAAACCGGCGAGCAGTACTTC,CASSLKNWGAETGEQYF,-,TRBJ2-7,-,TRBV19
TGTGCCAGCAGCTCCGGGGACAAGAACAATGAGCAGTTCTTC,CASSSGDKNNEQFF,-,TRBJ2-1,-,TRBV11-2
TGTGCCAGCAGCTCGGGACAGAACTATGGCTACACCTTC,CASSSGQNYGYTF,TRBD1,TRBJ1-2,-,TRBV11-2
TGTGCCAGTAACGGGCCAGGGGGTATGAACACTGAAGCTTTCTTT,CASNGPGGMNTEAFF,TRBD1,TRBJ1-1,-,TRBV19
TGTGCCAGTAGTATTCGGCCGGGCGTGAAGAACACTGAAGCTTTCTTT,CASSIRPGVKNTEAFF,-,TRBJ1-1,-,TRBV19
TGCGCCAGCCGGCCCCCGGACAGGAGGCGGAATGAGCAGTTCTTC,CASRPPDRRRNEQFF,TRBD1,TRBJ2-1,-,TRBV5-1
TGTGCCAGCCTCACCCTCTACAGGGGGAGGATGAACACTGAAGCTTTCTTT,CASLTLYRGRMNTEAFF,TRBD1,TRBJ1-1,-,TRBV2
TGCGCCAGCAGCTTACAGGGTTCTGGCACAGATACGCAGTATTTT,CASSLQGSGTDTQYF,-,TRBJ2-3,few,TRBV5-1
TGCGCCAGCAGCCCCCGGGAGGGGGGAGGCGAAAAACTGTTTTTT,CASSPREGGGEKLFF,-,TRBJ1-4,-,TRBV5-1
TGCGCCAGCAGCCTACAGGGAGCTGGTGAAGCTTTCTTT,CASSLQGAGEAFF,-,TRBJ1-1,-,TRBV5-1
TGTGCCAGCAGCTCCCGACAGGGGGTATACAATGAGCAGTTCTTC,CASSSRQGVYNEQFF,TRBD1,TRBJ2-1,-,TRBV5-4
TGCGCCAGCAGCCGACTCGGGACCCCAGGCGGTAATGAAAAACTGTTTTTT,CASSRLGTPGGNEKLFF,-,TRBJ1-4,-,TRBV5-1
TGTGCCATCAGTGTACGCGGGAGTGCAGAAGATACGCAGTATTTT,CAISVRGSAEDTQYF,TRBD2,TRBJ2-3,-,TRBV10-3
TGCGCCAGCAGCCTGGGTCCCGGGACAGGGGAGAGGACTGAAGCTTTCTTT,CASSLGPGTGERTEAFF,TRBD1,TRBJ1-1,-,TRBV5-1
TGTGCCAGCAGGTTAGCTGGGACTAGTCAAGAGACCCAGTACTTC,CASRLAGTSQETQYF,TRBD2,TRBJ2-5,-,TRBV11-2
TGTGCCAGCAGTAGGGTCGATCAGCCCCAGCATTTT,CASSRVDQPQHF,-,TRBJ1-5,-,TRBV6-1
TGTGCCAGCAGGTGGGGCCAGGGGTCAGGGTCCTACGAGCAGTACTTC,CASRWGQGSGSYEQYF,-,TRBJ2-7,once,TRBV2
TGTGCCAGCAGCCGTGGGACAGCCGCATACGAGCAGTACTTC,CASSRGTAAYEQYF,TRBD1,TRBJ2-7,-,TRBV14
TGTGCCAGCACCCCAGCGAGACAGGGAGCTTTCTTT,CASTPARQGAFF,TRBD1,TRBJ1-1,medium-sized,TRBV2
TGTGCCAGCAGCTTAGGGGCCGAGAGGGGCGAGACCCAGTACTTC,CASSLGAERGETQYF,-,TRBJ2-5,-,TRBV7-2
TGCAGCGTTGGGACGGCCACCGGGGAGCTGTTTTTT,CSVGTATGELFF,-,TRBJ2-2,-,TRBV29-1
TGTGCCAGCAGAACAGCGATTTCTGGGGCCAACGTCCTGACTTTC,CASRTAISGANVLTF,-,TRBJ2-6,-,TRBV6-5
TGTGCCAGCGAACCGAACAATCCCGCCCAAGCTTTCTTT,CASEPNNPAQAFF,-,TRBJ1-1,-,TRBV19
TGCGCCAGCAGCTTGGCTCAGGGGGTAGATACGCAGTATTTT,CASSLAQGVDTQYF,TRBD1,TRBJ2-3,-,TRBV5-1
TGTGCCAGCAGCTTAGAACGGACCGGTGATGGCTACACCTTC,CASSLERTGDGYTF,-,TRBJ1-2,-,TRBV11-2
TGTGCCAGCTCACCGTTCCAGGGGCAGCAAACGGAAAAACTGTTTTTT,CASSPFQGQQTEKLFF,-,TRBJ1-4,-,TRBV18